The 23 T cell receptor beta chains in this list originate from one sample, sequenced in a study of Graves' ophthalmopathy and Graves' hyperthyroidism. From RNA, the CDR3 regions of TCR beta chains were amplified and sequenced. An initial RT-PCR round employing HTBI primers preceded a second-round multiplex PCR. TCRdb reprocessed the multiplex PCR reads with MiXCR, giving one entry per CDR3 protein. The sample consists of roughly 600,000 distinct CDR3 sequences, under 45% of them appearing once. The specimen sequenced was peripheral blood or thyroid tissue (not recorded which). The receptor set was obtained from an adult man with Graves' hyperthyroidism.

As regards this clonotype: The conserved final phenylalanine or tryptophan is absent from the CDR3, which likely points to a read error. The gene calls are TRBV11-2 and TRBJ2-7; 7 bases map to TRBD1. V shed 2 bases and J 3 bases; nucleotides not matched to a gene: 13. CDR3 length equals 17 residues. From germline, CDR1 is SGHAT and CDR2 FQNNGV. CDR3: CASSLPSLIQGFYEQYL. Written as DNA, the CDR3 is TGTGCCAGCAGCTTACCGTCCCTTATACAGGGGTTCTACGAGCAGTACCTC.

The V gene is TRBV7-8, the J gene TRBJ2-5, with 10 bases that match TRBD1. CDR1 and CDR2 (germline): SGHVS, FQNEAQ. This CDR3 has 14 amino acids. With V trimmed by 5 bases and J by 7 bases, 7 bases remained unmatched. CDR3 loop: CASSLPGQGMTQYF. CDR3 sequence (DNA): TGTGCCAGCAGCCTACCGGGACAGGGGATGACCCAGTACTTC. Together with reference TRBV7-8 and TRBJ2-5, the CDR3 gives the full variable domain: GAGVSQSPRYKVAKRGQDVALRCDPISGHVSLFWYQQALGQGPEFLTYFQNEAQLDKSGLPSDRFFAERPEGSVSTLKIQRTQQEDSAVYLCASSLPGQGMTQYFGPGTRLLVL.

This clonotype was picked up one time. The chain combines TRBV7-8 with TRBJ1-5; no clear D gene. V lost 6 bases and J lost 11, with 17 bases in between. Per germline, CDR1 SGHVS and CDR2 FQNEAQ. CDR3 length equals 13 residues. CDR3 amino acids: CASSSRGRETQHF. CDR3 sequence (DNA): TGTGCCAGCAGTTCCCGTGGGCGCGAGACCCAGCATTTT.

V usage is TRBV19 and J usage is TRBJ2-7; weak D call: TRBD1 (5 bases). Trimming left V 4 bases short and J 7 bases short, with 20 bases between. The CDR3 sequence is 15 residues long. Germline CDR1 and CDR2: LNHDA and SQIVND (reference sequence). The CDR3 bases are TGTGCCAGTAGTAGCCAGGGTCCGAACACCGGGGAGCAGTACTTC. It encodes CASSSQGPNTGEQYF. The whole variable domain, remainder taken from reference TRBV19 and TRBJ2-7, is DGGITQSPKYLFRKEGQNVTLSCEQNLNHDAMYWYRQDPGQGLRLIYYSQIVNDFQKGDIAEGYSVSREKKESFPLTVTSAQKNPTAFYLCASSSQGPNTGEQYFGPGTRLTVT.

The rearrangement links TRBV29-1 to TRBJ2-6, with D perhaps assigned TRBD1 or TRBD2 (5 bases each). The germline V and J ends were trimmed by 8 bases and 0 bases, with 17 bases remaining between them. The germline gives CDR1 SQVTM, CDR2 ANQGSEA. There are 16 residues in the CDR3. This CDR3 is CSLGPHRSSGANVLTF. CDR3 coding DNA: TGCAGCTTGGGACCGCACCGGAGCTCTGGGGCCAACGTCCTGACTTTC.

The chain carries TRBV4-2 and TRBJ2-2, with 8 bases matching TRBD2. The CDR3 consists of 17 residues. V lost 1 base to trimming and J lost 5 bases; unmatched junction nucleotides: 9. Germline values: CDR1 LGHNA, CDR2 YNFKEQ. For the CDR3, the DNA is TGTGCCAGCAGCCAAGTTGTCAAGCGGGAGTGGACCGGGGAGCTGTTTTTT. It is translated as CASSQVVKREWTGELFF.

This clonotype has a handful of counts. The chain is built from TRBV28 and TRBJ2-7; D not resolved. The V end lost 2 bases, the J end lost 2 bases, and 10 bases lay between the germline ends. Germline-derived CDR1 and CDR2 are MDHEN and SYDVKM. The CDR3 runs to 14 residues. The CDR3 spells CASSLGRATYEQYF. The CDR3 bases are TGTGCCAGCAGTTTAGGTAGAGCAACCTACGAGCAGTACTTC.

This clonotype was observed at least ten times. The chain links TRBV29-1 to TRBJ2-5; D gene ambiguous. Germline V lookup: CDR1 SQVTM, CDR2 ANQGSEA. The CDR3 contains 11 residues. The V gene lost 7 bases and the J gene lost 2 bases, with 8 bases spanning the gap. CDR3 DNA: TGCAGCGCCATTGAACAAGAGACCCAGTACTTC. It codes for CSAIEQETQYF.

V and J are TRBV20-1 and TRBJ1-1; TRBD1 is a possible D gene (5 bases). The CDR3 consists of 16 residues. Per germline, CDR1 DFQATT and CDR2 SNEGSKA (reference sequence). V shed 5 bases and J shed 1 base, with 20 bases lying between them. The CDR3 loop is CSAYGPGRRENTEAFF. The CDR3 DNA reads TGCAGTGCTTATGGACCGGGGCGAAGGGAGAACACTGAAGCTTTCTTT.

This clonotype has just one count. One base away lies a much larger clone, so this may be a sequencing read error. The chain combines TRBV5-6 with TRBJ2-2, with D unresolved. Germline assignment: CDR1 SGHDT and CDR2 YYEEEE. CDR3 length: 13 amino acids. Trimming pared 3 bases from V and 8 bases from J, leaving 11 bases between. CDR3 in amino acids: CASSCPPRGELFF. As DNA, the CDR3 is TGTGCCAGCAGCTGCCCCCCCAGAGGGGAGCTGTTTTTT.

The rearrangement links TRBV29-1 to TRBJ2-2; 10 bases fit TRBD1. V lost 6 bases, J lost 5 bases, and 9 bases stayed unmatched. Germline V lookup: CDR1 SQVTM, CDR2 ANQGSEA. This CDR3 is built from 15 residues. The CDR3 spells CSVPWTGGKTGELFF. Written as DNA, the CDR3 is TGCAGCGTACCCTGGACAGGGGGTAAAACCGGGGAGCTGTTTTTT.

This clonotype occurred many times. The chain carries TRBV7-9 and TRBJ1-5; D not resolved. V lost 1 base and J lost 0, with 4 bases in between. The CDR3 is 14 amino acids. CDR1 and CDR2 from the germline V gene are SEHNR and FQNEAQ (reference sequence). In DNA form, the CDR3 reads TGTGCCAGCAGCTTAGATGGTAGCAATCAGCCCCAGCATTTT. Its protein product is CASSLDGSNQPQHF.

The CDR3 sequence: CASSQVTVGRETQYF. DNA for the CDR3: TGTGCCAGCAGCCAAGTTACGGTCGGGCGAGAGACCCAGTACTTC. The chain links TRBV7-4 to TRBJ2-5; no clear D gene. CDR1 is SGHVT and CDR2 is SQSDAQ in the germline V gene. The V end lost 5 bases, the J end lost 4 bases, and 17 bases lay between the germline ends. The CDR3 length is 15 residues. Complete variable domain (other parts from reference TRBV7-4 and TRBJ2-5): GAGVSQSPRYKVAKRGRDVALRCDSISGHVTLYWYRQTLGQGSEVLTYSQSDAQRDKSGRPSGRFSAERPERSVSTLKIQRTEQGDSAVYLCASSQVTVGRETQYFGPGTRLLVL.

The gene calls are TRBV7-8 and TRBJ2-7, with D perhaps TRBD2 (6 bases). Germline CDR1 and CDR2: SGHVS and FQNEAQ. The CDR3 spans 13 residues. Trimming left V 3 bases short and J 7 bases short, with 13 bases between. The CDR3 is CASSLRGLDEQYF. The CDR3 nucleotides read TGTGCCAGCAGCTTGAGGGGACTGGATGAGCAGTACTTC. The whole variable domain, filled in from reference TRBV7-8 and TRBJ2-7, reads GAGVSQSPRYKVAKRGQDVALRCDPISGHVSLFWYQQALGQGPEFLTYFQNEAQLDKSGLPSDRFFAERPEGSVSTLKIQRTQQEDSAVYLCASSLRGLDEQYFGPGTRLTVT.

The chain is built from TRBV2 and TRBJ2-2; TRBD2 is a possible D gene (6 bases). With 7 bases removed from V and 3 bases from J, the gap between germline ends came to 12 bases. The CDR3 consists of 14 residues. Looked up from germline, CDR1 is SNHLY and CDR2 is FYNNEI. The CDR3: CASTRASDTGELFF. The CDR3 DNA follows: TGTGCCAGCACGAGGGCTAGCGACACCGGGGAGCTGTTTTTT.

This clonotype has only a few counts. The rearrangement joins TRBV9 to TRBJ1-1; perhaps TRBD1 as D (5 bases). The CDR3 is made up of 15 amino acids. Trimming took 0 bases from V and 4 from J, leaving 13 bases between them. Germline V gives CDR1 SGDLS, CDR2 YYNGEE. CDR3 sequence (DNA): TGTGCCAGCAGCGTAGAGGGGCAGGGAATCACTGAAGCTTTCTTT. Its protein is CASSVEGQGITEAFF.

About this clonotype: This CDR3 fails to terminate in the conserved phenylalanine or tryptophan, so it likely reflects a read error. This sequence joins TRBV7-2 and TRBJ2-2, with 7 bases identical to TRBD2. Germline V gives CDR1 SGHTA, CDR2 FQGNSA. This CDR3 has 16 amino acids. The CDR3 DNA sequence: TGCGCCAGCAGCCCCATGGCGGGGGAGAACACCGGGGAGCTGTTTGTT. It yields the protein CASSPMAGENTGELFV.

CDR3: CARTLQGSSNQPQHF. In nucleotides, the CDR3 is TGTGCTAGGACATTACAGGGATCGAGCAATCAGCCCCAGCATTTT. The chain combines TRBV2 with TRBJ1-5; D perhaps matches TRBD1 (6 bases). CDR1 is SNHLY and CDR2 is FYNNEI in the germline V gene. The CDR3 extends over 15 amino acids. Full variable domain (remainder filled in from reference TRBV2 and TRBJ1-5): EPEVTQTPSHQVTQMGQEVILRCVPISNHLYFYWYRQILGQKVEFLVSFYNNEISEKSEIFDDQFSVERPDGSNFTLKIRSTKLEDSAMYFCARTLQGSSNQPQHFGDGTRLSIL.

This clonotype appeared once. The CDR3 protein is CASSGGTAYEQYF. DNA for the CDR3: TGTGCCAGCAGCGGAGGGACAGCCTACGAGCAGTACTTC. The chain uses TRBV9 and TRBJ2-7, with 7 bases that match TRBD1. Looked up from germline, CDR1 is SGDLS and CDR2 is YYNGEE. The CDR3 totals 13 residues. J was trimmed by 2 bases and V by 3 bases; bases with no gene match: 2.

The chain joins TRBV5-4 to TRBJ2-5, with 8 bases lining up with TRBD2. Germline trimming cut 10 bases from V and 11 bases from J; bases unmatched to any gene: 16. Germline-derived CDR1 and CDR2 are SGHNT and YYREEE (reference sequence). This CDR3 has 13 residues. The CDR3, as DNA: TGTGCCTGGTTAGCGGGAAGCACAGATACGCAGTACTTC. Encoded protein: CAWLAGSTDTQYF.

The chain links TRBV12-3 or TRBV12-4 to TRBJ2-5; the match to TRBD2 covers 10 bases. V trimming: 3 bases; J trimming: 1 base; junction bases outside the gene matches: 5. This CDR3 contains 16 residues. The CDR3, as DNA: TGTGCCAGCAGTTTCCAGCGGGAGGGCCTCCAAGAGACCCAGTACTTC. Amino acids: CASSFQREGLQETQYF.

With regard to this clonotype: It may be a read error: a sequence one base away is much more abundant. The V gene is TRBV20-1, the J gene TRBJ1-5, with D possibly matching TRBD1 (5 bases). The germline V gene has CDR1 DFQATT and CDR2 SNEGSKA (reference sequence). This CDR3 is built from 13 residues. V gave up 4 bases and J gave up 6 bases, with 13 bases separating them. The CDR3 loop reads CSATRAGSQPQHF. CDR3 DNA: TGCAGTGCTACAAGGGCAGGGTCTCAGCCCCAGCATTTT.

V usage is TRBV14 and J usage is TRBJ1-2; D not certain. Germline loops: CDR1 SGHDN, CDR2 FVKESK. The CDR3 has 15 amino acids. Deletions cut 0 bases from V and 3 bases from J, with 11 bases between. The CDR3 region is CASSQELREDYGYTF. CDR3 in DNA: TGTGCCAGCAGCCAAGAGTTACGGGAAGACTATGGCTACACCTTC.